This T cell receptor beta chain appears in the sequencing data of a study of blood T cell repertoires in COVID-19. Study overall: The United States, Italy and Spain supplied acute and convalescent COVID-19 samples.

Germline loops: CDR1 SGDLS, CDR2 YYNGEE. The CDR3 contains 14 residues. V lost 0 bases, J lost 1 base, and 4 bases lay in between. There are a few counts of this clone. Authors' methods: Cell counts per sample came from amplifying reference gene primers. The method was immunoSEQ multiplex PCR; TCRdb's version includes in-frame clones alone and lacks a portion of them. V, J and clone size derive from that table, while D and trimming were established from the DNA sequence. The data contain over 200,000 clones, 80% to 85% of them singletons. This receptor was taken from a human donor in a cohort sampled during active COVID-19. The sequencing sample was made of peripheral blood. The chain links TRBV9 to TRBJ2-2; no reliable D call. CDR3 amino acids: CASSVGQNTGELFF. The CDR3 DNA sequence: TGTGCCAGCAGCGTAGGTCAGAACACCGGGGAGCTGTTTTTT.